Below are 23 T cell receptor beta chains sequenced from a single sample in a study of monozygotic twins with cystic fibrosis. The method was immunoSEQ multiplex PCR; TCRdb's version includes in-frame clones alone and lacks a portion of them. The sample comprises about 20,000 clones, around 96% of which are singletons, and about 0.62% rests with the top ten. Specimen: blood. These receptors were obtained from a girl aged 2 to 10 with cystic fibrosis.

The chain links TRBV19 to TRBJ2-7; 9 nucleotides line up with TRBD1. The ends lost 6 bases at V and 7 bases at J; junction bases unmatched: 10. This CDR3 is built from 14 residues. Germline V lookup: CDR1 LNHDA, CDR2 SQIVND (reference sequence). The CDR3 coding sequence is TGTGCCAGTAGCCTGAAACAGGGGGCGCGGGAGCAGTACTTC. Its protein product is CASSLKQGAREQYF.

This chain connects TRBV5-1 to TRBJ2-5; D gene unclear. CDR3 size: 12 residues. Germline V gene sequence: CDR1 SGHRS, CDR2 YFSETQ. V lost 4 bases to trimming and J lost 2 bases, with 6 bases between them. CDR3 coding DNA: TGCGCCAGCAGCCGCCAACAAGAGACCCAGTACTTC. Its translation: CASSRQQETQYF.

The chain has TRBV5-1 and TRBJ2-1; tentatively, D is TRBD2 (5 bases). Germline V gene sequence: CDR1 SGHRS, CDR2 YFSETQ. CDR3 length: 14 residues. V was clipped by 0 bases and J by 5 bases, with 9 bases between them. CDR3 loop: CASSLAPGNNEQFF. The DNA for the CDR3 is TGCGCCAGCAGCTTGGCCCCGGGAAACAATGAGCAGTTCTTC.

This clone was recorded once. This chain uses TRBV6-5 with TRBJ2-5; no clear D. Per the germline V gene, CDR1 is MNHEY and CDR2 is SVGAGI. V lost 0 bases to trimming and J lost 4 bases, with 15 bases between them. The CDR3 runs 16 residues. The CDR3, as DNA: TGTGCCAGCAGTTACTCGATCAACTTTAAGGGAGAGACCCAGTACTTC. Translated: CASSYSINFKGETQYF.

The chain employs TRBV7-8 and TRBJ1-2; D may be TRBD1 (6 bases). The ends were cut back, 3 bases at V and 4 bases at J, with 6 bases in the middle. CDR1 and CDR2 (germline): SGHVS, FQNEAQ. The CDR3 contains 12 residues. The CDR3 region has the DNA TGTGCCAGCAGCTTGGACAGCTATGGCTACACCTTC. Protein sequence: CASSLDSYGYTF. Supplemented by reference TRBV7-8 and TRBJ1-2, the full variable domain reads GAGVSQSPRYKVAKRGQDVALRCDPISGHVSLFWYQQALGQGPEFLTYFQNEAQLDKSGLPSDRFFAERPEGSVSTLKIQRTQQEDSAVYLCASSLDSYGYTFGSGTRLTVV.

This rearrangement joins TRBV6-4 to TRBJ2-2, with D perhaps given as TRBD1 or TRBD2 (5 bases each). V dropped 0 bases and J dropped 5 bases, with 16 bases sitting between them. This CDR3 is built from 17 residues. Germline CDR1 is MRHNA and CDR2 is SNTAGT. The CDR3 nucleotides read TGTGCCAGCAGTGACTCAGGGACCAACCCGGGGACCGGGGAGCTGTTTTTT. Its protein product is CASSDSGTNPGTGELFF.

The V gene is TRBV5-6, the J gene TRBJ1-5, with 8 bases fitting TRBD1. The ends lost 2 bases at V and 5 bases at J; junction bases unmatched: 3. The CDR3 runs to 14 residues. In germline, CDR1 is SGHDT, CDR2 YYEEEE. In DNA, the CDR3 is TGTGCCAGCAGCTTCGGACAGGGAGATCAGCCCCAGCATTTT. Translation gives CASSFGQGDQPQHF.

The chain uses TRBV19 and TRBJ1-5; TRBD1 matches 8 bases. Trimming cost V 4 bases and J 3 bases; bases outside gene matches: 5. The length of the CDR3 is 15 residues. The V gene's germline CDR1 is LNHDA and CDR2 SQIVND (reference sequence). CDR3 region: CASSSGTGDNQPQHF. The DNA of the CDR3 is TGTGCCAGTAGTAGTGGGACAGGAGACAATCAGCCCCAGCATTTT.

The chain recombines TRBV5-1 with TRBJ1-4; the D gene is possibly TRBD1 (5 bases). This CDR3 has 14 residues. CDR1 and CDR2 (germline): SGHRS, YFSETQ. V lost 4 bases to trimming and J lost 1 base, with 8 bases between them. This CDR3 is CASSADITNEKLFF. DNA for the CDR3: TGCGCCAGCAGCGCGGACATAACTAATGAAAAACTGTTTTTT.

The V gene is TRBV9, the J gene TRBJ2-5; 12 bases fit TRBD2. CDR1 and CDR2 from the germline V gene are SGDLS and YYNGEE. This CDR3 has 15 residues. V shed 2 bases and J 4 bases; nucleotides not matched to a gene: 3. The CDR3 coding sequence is TGTGCCAGCAGCGTGACTAGCGGGGGTGGAGAGACCCAGTACTTC. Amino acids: CASSVTSGGGETQYF.

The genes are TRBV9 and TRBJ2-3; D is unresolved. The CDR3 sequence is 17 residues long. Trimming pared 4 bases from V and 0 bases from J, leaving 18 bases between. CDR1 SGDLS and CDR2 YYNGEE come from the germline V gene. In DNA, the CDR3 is TGTGCCAGCAGCCGACCTGGATGGGTTCTAAGCACAGATACGCAGTATTTT. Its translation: CASSRPGWVLSTDTQYF.

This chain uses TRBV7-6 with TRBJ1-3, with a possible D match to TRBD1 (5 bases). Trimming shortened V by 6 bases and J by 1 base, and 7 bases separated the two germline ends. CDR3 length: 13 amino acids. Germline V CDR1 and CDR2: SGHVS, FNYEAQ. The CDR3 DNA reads TGTGCCAGCAGGAGACAGTCTGGAAACACCATATATTTT. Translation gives CASRRQSGNTIYF.

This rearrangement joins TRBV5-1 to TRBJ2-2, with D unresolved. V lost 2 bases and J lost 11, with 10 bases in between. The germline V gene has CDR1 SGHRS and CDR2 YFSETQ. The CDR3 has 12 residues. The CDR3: CASSLDPLELFF. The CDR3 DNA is TGCGCCAGCAGCTTAGACCCGCTCGAGCTGTTTTTT.

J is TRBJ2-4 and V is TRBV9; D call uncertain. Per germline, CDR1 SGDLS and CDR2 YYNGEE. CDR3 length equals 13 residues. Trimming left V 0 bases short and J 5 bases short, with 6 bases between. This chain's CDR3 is CASSVAGENIQYF. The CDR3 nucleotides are TGTGCCAGCAGCGTAGCTGGGGAAAACATTCAGTACTTC.

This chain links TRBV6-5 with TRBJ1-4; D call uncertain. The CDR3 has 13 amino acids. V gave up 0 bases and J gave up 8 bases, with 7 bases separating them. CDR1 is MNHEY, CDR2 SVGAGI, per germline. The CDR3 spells CASSYSVVEKLFF. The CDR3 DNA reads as TGTGCCAGCAGTTACTCAGTGGTGGAAAAACTGTTTTTT.

CDR3 nucleotide sequence: TGTGCCAGCAGCGACAGCACAGGCTCTGGAAACACCATATATTTT. Encoded protein: CASSDSTGSGNTIYF. The rearrangement links TRBV6-6 to TRBJ1-3; D may be TRBD1 (5 bases). The CDR3 consists of 15 residues. Germline V gives CDR1 MNHNY, CDR2 SVGAGI (reference sequence). V lost 6 bases, J lost 0 bases, and 12 bases lay in between.

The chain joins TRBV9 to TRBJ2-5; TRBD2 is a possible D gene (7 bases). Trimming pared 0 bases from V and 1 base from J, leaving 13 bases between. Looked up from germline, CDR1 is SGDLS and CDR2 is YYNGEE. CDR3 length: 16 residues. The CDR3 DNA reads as TGTGCCAGCAGCGTAGCGGGGGGCCTACTCCAAGAGACCCAGTACTTC. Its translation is CASSVAGGLLQETQYF.

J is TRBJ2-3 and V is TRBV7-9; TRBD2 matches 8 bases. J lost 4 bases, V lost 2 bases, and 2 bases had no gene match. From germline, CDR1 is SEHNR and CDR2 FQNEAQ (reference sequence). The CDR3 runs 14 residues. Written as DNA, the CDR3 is TGTGCCAGCAGCTTAACACTAGCGGCAGATACGCAGTATTTT. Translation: CASSLTLAADTQYF.

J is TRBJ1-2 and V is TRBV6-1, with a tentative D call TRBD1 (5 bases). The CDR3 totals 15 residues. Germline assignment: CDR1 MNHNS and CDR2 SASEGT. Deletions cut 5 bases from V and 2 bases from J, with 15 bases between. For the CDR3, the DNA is TGTGCCAGCAGTCCGGGGGACGCCGGGAACTATGGCTACACCTTC. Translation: CASSPGDAGNYGYTF.

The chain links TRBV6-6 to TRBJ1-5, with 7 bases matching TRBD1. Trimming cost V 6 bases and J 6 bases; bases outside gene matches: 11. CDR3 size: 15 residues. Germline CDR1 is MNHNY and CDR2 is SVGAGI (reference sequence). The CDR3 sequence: CASREGDRIGQPQHF. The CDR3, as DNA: TGTGCCAGCAGAGAAGGGGACAGAATAGGTCAGCCCCAGCATTTT.

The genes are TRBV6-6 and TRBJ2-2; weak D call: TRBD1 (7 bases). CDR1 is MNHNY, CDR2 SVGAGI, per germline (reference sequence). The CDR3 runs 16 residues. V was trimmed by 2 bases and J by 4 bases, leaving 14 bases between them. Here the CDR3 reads CASSYGGGLGTGELFF. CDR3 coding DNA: TGTGCCAGCAGTTACGGAGGGGGCCTGGGCACCGGGGAGCTGTTTTTT.

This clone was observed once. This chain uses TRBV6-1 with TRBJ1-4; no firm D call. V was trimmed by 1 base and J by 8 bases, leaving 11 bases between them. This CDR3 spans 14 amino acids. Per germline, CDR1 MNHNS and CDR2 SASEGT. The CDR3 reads CASSEGPRGEKLFF. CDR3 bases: TGTGCCAGCAGTGAAGGGCCCAGAGGGGAAAAACTGTTTTTT.

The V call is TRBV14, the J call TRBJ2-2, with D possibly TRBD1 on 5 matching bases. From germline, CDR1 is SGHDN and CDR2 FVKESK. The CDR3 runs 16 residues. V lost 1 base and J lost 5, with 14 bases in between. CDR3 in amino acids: CASSQVPRVGTGELFF. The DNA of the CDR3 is TGTGCCAGCAGCCAAGTCCCCAGGGTGGGGACCGGGGAGCTGTTTTTT.